The next 26 T cell receptor beta chains were all read from a single sample in a study of blood T cell repertoires in COVID-19 (TCRdb year 2020). Libraries came from the immunoSEQ multiplex PCR assay. Sourced from immuneACCESS, this table was stored by TCRdb with only in-frame sequences that have V and J called. A share of the clones is absent; for the studies checked, an unresolved V gene accounts for under half, and the remainder has no known explanation. The sample table lists about 390,000 clones, around 87% of them with a count of one. About 2.3% of the sample is held by the ten biggest clonotypes. The material sequenced was peripheral blood. The receptor set was obtained from a woman between 55 and 75 years old with COVID-19, enrolled during active disease.

The chain carries TRBV7-2 and TRBJ2-6; 9 bases align to TRBD1. V shed 5 bases and J 0 bases; nucleotides not matched to a gene: 8. The CDR3 extends over 18 amino acids. Looked up from germline, CDR1 is SGHTA and CDR2 is FQGNSA. CDR3 bases: TGTGCCAGCAGCCTAAGGACAGGGGTCGCCTCTGGGGCCAACGTCCTGACTTTC. It translates to CASSLRTGVASGANVLTF. Combining the CDR3 with reference TRBV7-2 and TRBJ2-6 gives the whole variable domain GAGVSQSPSNKVTEKGKDVELRCDPISGHTALYWYRQSLGQGLEFLIYFQGNSAPDKSGLPSDRFSAERTGGSVSTLTIQRTQQEDSAVYLCASSLRTGVASGANVLTFGAGSRLTVL.

The rearrangement uses TRBV28 and TRBJ2-7; the match to TRBD1 covers 9 bases. Germline V gives CDR1 MDHEN, CDR2 SYDVKM. V gave up 6 bases and J gave up 1 base; unmatched junction bases: 1. The CDR3 has 13 residues. CDR3: CASRGTGSYEQYF. In DNA, the CDR3 is TGTGCCAGCAGGGGGACAGGGTCCTACGAGCAGTACTTC.

V is TRBV14 and J is TRBJ2-1; possibly TRBD2 for D (6 bases). V was cut by 5 bases and J by 2 bases, with 13 bases left in between. There are 15 residues in the CDR3. The germline V gene has CDR1 SGHDN and CDR2 FVKESK. CDR3 in amino acids: CASSEGLPAYNEQFF. The CDR3 coding sequence is TGTGCCAGCAGCGAGGGACTGCCCGCCTACAATGAGCAGTTCTTC.

The J gene is TRBJ1-3, the V gene TRBV6-5, with no clear D. CDR3 length equals 15 residues. Germline V CDR1 and CDR2: MNHEY, SVGAGI. V was trimmed by 8 bases and J by 0 bases, leaving 14 bases between them. The chain's CDR3 is CASGQALFSGNTIYF. The CDR3, as DNA: TGTGCCAGCGGTCAGGCCCTCTTCTCTGGAAACACCATATATTTT.

In its sample, this clone was seen a few times. The rearrangement uses TRBV5-5 and TRBJ1-2; unclear D gene. This CDR3 comprises 14 residues. Germline V gene lookup returns CDR1 SGHKS and CDR2 YYEKEE (reference sequence). V was clipped by 1 base and J by 7 bases, with 14 bases between them. CDR3 in DNA: TGTGCCAGCAGCTTGATAGCGGGGAACAGTGGCTACACCTTC. Amino acid sequence: CASSLIAGNSGYTF.

The chain uses TRBV7-3 and TRBJ2-3; D might be TRBD1 (7 bases). The CDR3 is 12 residues long. From germline, CDR1 is SGHTA and CDR2 FQGTGA. Trimming cost V 5 bases and J 6 bases, with 9 bases left between them. CDR3 sequence reads: CASSPGGDTQYF. CDR3 nucleotide sequence: TGTGCCAGCAGCCCAGGGGGGGATACGCAGTATTTT.

The chain combines TRBV6-2 or TRBV6-3 with TRBJ2-2; maybe TRBD1 (6 bases). V lost 4 bases and J lost 5, with 8 bases in between. The CDR3 length is 13 residues. Germline V gene data show CDR1 as MNHEY and CDR2 as SVGEGT. The CDR3 loop is CASSLQGTGELFF. CDR3 nucleotide sequence: TGTGCCAGCAGTTTACAGGGAACCGGGGAGCTGTTTTTT.

The chain combines TRBV11-2 with TRBJ2-3, with 10 bases matching TRBD2. Germline-derived CDR1 and CDR2 are SGHAT and FQNNGV. This CDR3 spans 16 amino acids. The V gene end was trimmed by 4 bases and the J gene end by 2 bases; junction bases not matched to a gene: 6. CDR3 residues: CASSWSSGGSTDTQYF. The CDR3 DNA reads as TGTGCCAGCAGCTGGTCTAGCGGGGGCTCCACAGATACGCAGTATTTT.

V gene TRBV19 combines with J gene TRBJ1-2, with D unclear. The CDR3 totals 14 residues. Germline CDR1 is LNHDA and CDR2 is SQIVND (reference sequence). V lost 7 bases and J lost 0, with 12 bases in between. CDR3 region: CASTNREANYGYTF. The CDR3 coding sequence is TGTGCCAGTACTAACCGGGAAGCTAACTATGGCTACACCTTC.

This sequence joins TRBV2 and TRBJ2-2, with 12 nucleotides matching TRBD2. The CDR3 runs to 15 residues. The germline gives CDR1 SNHLY, CDR2 FYNNEI. V trimming: 5 bases; J trimming: 5 bases; junction bases outside the gene matches: 3. The chain's CDR3 is CASSRLAGVTGELFF. The CDR3 DNA sequence: TGTGCCAGCAGTAGACTAGCGGGGGTAACCGGGGAGCTGTTTTTT.

The rearrangement uses TRBV7-9 and TRBJ2-1; TRBD2 is a possible D gene (5 bases). Germline V gene data show CDR1 as SEHNR and CDR2 as FQNEAQ (reference sequence). The CDR3 sequence is 19 residues long. V lost 2 bases and J 6 bases, leaving 26 bases between the germline ends. CDR3 loop: CASSLPTGARGRPLNEQFF. Here the CDR3 DNA reads TGTGCCAGCAGCTTACCCACGGGCGCCCGGGGTAGGCCTCTCAATGAGCAGTTCTTC.

The chain is built from TRBV2 and TRBJ1-2, with TRBD1 matching over 8 bases. V was pared by 6 bases and J by 5 bases, with 5 bases of the junction left unmatched. This CDR3 region has 13 residues. Germline V gives CDR1 SNHLY, CDR2 FYNNEI. CDR3 residues: CASSTQGAYGYTF. The DNA for the CDR3 is TGTGCCAGCAGCACCCAGGGGGCGTATGGCTACACCTTC.

A word on this clone: The same CDR3 can be traced to other DNA sequences in this sample. The V and J genes are TRBV9 and TRBJ1-2, with 7 bases fitting TRBD1. This CDR3 has 13 amino acids. With V trimmed by 3 bases and J by 4 bases, 3 bases remained unmatched. CDR1 and CDR2 from the germline V gene are SGDLS and YYNGEE. The CDR3 sequence is CASSAGTAYGYTF. Written as DNA, the CDR3 is TGTGCCAGCAGCGCGGGGACAGCCTATGGCTACACCTTC.

As DNA, the CDR3 is TGCGCCAGCAGGGGACAGTCCATAACTAACTATGGCTACACCTTC. This codes for CASRGQSITNYGYTF. V usage is TRBV4-1 and J usage is TRBJ1-2, with TRBD1 matching over 7 bases. The CDR3 covers 15 residues. Germline V gene data show CDR1 as MGHRA and CDR2 as YSYEKL. J gave up 0 bases and V 6 bases, and 7 bases lay outside the gene matches.

The genes are TRBV18 and TRBJ2-4, with no clear D. V was pared by 4 bases and J by 8 bases, with 6 bases between. There are 11 residues in the CDR3. The germline V gene encodes CDR1 KGHSH and CDR2 LQKENI. The CDR3 spells CASSLQDIQYF. The CDR3 bases are TGTGCCAGCTCACTTCAGGACATTCAGTACTTC.

This clone was observed once. The chain links TRBV10-2 to TRBJ2-1; 7 positions agree with TRBD1. The CDR3 spans 12 residues. V shed 7 bases and J 10 bases; nucleotides not matched to a gene: 7. Germline V lookup: CDR1 WSHSY, CDR2 SAAADI. CDR3 sequence: CASNEGAREQFF. The CDR3 DNA sequence: TGCGCCAGCAACGAGGGGGCGAGGGAGCAGTTCTTC.

The rearrangement joins TRBV2 to TRBJ2-7; maybe TRBD2 (6 bases). The CDR3 sequence is 13 residues long. Germline loops: CDR1 SNHLY, CDR2 FYNNEI. V was clipped by 7 bases and J by 5 bases, with 15 bases between them. The DNA of the CDR3 is TGTGCCAGCATGTACAATCGGGGGAACGAGCAGTACTTC. Translating gives CASMYNRGNEQYF.

The chain has TRBV28 and TRBJ2-7, with 10 bases aligning to TRBD2. Looked up from germline, CDR1 is MDHEN and CDR2 is SYDVKM. This CDR3 spans 14 amino acids. Trimming cost V 5 bases and J 4 bases; bases outside gene matches: 5. The CDR3 nucleotides are TGTGCCAGCAGTCTGAGCGGGGGGGCTTACGAGCAGTACTTC. Encoded protein: CASSLSGGAYEQYF.

The chain uses TRBV2 and TRBJ2-5; TRBD1 aligns across 9 bases. The CDR3 totals 16 residues. Germline CDR1 is SNHLY and CDR2 is FYNNEI. Trimming at V came to 2 bases and at J to 1 base, leaving 5 bases not matched to a gene. The CDR3: CASSELGTGLQETQYF. The CDR3 region has the DNA TGTGCCAGCAGTGAACTGGGGACAGGGCTCCAAGAGACCCAGTACTTC. Full variable domain (outside the CDR3, taken from reference TRBV2 and TRBJ2-5): EPEVTQTPSHQVTQMGQEVILRCVPISNHLYFYWYRQILGQKVEFLVSFYNNEISEKSEIFDDQFSVERPDGSNFTLKIRSTKLEDSAMYFCASSELGTGLQETQYFGPGTRLLVL.

The V gene is TRBV29-1, the J gene TRBJ1-1; perhaps TRBD1 as D (5 bases). Germline assignment: CDR1 SQVTM and CDR2 ANQGSEA. This CDR3 comprises 13 residues. Trimming pared 3 bases from V and 5 bases from J, leaving 13 bases between. Here the CDR3 reads CSVDSGLWTEAFF. CDR3 coding DNA: TGCAGCGTTGATTCGGGACTCTGGACTGAAGCTTTCTTT.

CDR3 region: CASSFRRGTEAFF. The CDR3 DNA sequence: TGTGCCAGCAGCTTCCGGAGGGGCACTGAAGCTTTCTTT. This chain links TRBV13 with TRBJ1-1, with TRBD1 as a possible D gene (5 bases). The CDR3 has 13 amino acids. Deletions cut 3 bases from V and 4 bases from J, with 9 bases between. The V gene's germline CDR1 is PRHDT and CDR2 FYEKMQ (reference sequence).

V and J are TRBV2 and TRBJ2-7; 9 bases align to TRBD1. The J segment lost 3 bases and the V segment lost 7 bases, leaving 10 bases of the junction unmatched. The CDR3 is 15 residues long. Germline V lookup: CDR1 SNHLY, CDR2 FYNNEI. CDR3 DNA sequence: TGTGCCAGCAACCACCCGGGACAGGGAGGCTACGAGCAGTACTTC. Protein product: CASNHPGQGGYEQYF.

The V call is TRBV6-5, the J call TRBJ1-1, with D possibly TRBD1 on 5 matching bases. V was clipped by 7 bases and J by 1 base, with 13 bases between them. Germline V gives CDR1 MNHEY, CDR2 SVGAGI. This CDR3 spans 14 amino acids. CDR3 amino acids: CASTGLGGNTEAFF. The CDR3 coding sequence is TGTGCCAGCACGGGACTCGGAGGGAACACTGAAGCTTTCTTT.

There are a few counts of this clone. This sequence joins TRBV6-4 and TRBJ2-1, with a possible D match to TRBD1 (5 bases). There are 13 residues in the CDR3. V lost 2 bases to trimming and J lost 10 bases, with 12 bases between them. CDR1 and CDR2 (germline): MRHNA, SNTAGT. CDR3 region: CASSDTRVGEQFF. The CDR3 coding sequence is TGTGCCAGCAGTGACACCAGGGTCGGCGAGCAGTTCTTC.

This chain uses TRBV5-6 with TRBJ1-2; perhaps TRBD1 as D (6 bases). Trimming removed 4 bases at V and 3 bases at J, with 13 bases between. This CDR3 contains 14 residues. Per the germline V gene, CDR1 is SGHDT and CDR2 is YYEEEE. The DNA for the CDR3 is TGTGCCAGCAGCAGGCGACAGGCCTACTATGGCTACACCTTC. Translating it yields CASSRRQAYYGYTF.

This clone was recorded once. The chain links TRBV3-1 (or the pseudogene TRBV3-2) to TRBJ2-3; 10 nucleotides match TRBD2. This CDR3 spans 14 amino acids. V trimming: 4 bases; J trimming: 3 bases; junction bases outside the gene matches: 1. The germline V gene has CDR1 LGHDT and CDR2 YNNKEL (reference sequence). CDR3 nucleotide sequence: TGTGCCAGCAGCCTTAGCGGGGGGACAGATACGCAGTATTTT. Amino acid sequence: CASSLSGGTDTQYF.